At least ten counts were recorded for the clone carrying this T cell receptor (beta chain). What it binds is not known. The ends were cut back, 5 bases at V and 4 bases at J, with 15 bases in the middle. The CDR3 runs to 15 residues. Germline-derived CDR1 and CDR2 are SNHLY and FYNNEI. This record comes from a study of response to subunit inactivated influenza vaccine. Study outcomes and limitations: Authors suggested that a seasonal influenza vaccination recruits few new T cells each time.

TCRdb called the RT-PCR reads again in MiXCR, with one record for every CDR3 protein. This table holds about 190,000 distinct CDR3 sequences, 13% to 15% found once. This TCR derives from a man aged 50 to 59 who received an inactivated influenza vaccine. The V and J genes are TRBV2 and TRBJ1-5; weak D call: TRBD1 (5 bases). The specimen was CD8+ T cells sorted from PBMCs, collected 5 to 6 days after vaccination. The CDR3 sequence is CASSLKGPLNQPQHF. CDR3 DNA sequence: TGTGCCAGCAGTCTGAAGGGACCCCTAAATCAGCCCCAGCATTTT.